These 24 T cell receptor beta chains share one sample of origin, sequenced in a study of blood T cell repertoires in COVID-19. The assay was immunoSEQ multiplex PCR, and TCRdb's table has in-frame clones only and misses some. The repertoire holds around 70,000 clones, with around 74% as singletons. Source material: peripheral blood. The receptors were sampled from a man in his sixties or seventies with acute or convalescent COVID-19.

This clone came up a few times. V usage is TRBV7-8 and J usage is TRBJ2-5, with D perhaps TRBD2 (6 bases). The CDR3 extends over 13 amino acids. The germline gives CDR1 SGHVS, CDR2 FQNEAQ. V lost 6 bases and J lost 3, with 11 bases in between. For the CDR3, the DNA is TGTGCCAGCAGGGGTCGGGGGAAAGAGACCCAGTACTTC. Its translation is CASRGRGKETQYF.

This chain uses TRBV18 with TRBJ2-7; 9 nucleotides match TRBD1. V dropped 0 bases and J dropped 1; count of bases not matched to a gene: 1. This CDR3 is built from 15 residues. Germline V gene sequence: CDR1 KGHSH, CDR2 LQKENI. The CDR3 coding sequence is TGTGCCAGCTCACCACCCGGGACAGGGTCCTACGAGCAGTACTTC. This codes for CASSPPGTGSYEQYF. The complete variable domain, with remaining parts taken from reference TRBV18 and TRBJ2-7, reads NAGVMQNPRHLVRRRGQEARLRCSPMKGHSHVYWYRQLPEEGLKFMVYLQKENIIDESGMPKERFSAEFPKEGPSILRIQQVVRGDSAAYFCASSPPGTGSYEQYFGPGTRLTVT.

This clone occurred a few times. Written as DNA, the CDR3 is TGTGCCAGCAGTACCCTCGGGACAGGGGCGGCTGAAGCTTTCTTT. Protein sequence: CASSTLGTGAAEAFF. This rearrangement joins TRBV6-5 to TRBJ1-1, with 10 bases matching TRBD1. The germline V gene encodes CDR1 MNHEY and CDR2 SVGAGI. J gave up 6 bases and V 5 bases, and 9 bases lay outside the gene matches. CDR3 length equals 15 residues.

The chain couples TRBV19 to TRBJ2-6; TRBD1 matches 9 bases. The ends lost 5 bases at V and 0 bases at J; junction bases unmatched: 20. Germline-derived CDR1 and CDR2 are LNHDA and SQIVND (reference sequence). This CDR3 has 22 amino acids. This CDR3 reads CASSPLFSGQGVLSSGANVLTF. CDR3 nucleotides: TGTGCCAGTAGTCCGCTCTTCTCGGGACAGGGAGTCTTAAGCTCTGGGGCCAACGTCCTGACTTTC.

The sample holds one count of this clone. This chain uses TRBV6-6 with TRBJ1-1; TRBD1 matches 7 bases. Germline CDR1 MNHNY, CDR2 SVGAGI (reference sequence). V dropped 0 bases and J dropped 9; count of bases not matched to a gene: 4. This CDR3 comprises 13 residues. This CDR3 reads CASSYSGGGKAFF. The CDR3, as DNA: TGTGCCAGCAGTTACTCAGGGGGCGGCAAAGCTTTCTTT.

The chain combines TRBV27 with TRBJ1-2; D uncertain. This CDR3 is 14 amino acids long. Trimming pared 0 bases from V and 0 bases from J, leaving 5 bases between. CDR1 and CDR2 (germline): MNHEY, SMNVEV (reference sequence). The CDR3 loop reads CASSLSLANYGYTF. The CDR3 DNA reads TGTGCCAGCAGTTTATCGCTAGCTAACTATGGCTACACCTTC.

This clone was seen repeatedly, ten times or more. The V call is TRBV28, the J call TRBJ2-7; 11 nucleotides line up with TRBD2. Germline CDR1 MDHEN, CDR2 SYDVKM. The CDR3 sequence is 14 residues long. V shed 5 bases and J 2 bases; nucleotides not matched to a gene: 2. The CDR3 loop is CASSRGLAAYEQYF. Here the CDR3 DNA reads TGTGCCAGCAGTCGGGGACTAGCGGCCTACGAGCAGTACTTC. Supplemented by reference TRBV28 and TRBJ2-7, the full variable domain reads DVKVTQSSRYLVKRTGEKVFLECVQDMDHENMFWYRQDPGLGLRLIYFSYDVKMKEKGDIPEGYSVSREKKERFSLILESASTNQTSMYLCASSRGLAAYEQYFGPGTRLTVT.

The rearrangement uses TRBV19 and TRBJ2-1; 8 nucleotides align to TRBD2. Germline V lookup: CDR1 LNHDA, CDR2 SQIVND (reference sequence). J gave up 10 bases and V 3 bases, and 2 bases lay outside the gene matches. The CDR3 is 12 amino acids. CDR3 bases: TGTGCCAGTAGTATTGGCGGGAGGGAGCAGTTCTTC. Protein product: CASSIGGREQFF.

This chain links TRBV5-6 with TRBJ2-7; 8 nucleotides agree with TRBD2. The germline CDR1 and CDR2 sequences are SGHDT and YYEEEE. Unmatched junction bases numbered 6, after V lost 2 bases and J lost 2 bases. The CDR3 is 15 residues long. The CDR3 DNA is TGTGCCAGCAGCTTTAGCGGGAAGGCTGCCTACGAGCAGTACTTC. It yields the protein CASSFSGKAAYEQYF.

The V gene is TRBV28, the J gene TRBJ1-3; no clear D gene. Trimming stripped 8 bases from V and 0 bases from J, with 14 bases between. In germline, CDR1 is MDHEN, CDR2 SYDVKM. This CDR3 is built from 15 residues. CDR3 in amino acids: CASAQGGYSGNTIYF. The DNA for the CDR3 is TGTGCCAGCGCCCAAGGCGGATACTCTGGAAACACCATATATTTT.

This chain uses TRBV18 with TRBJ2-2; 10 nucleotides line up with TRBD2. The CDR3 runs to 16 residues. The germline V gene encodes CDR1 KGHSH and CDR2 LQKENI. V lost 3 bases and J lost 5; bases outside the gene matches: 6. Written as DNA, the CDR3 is TGTGCCAGCTCACCTAGAGCTAGCGGGAGTACCGGGGAGCTGTTTTTT. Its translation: CASSPRASGSTGELFF.

CDR3 nucleotide sequence: TGTGCCAGCAGCTTAGCCCTAGTCTCTGGGGCCAACGTCCTGACTTTC. It specifies CASSLALVSGANVLTF. J is TRBJ2-6 and V is TRBV7-8; D is undetermined. The CDR3 loop spans 16 amino acids. Trimming took off 0 bases at V and 0 bases at J, with 6 bases between the two ends. Per germline, CDR1 SGHVS and CDR2 FQNEAQ. Full variable domain (missing parts from reference TRBV7-8 and TRBJ2-6): GAGVSQSPRYKVAKRGQDVALRCDPISGHVSLFWYQQALGQGPEFLTYFQNEAQLDKSGLPSDRFFAERPEGSVSTLKIQRTQQEDSAVYLCASSLALVSGANVLTFGAGSRLTVL.

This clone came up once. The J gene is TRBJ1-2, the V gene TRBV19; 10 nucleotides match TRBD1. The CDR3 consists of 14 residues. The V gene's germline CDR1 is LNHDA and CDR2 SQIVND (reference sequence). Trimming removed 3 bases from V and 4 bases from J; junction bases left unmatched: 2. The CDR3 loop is CASSIGTGAYGYTF. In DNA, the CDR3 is TGTGCCAGTAGTATCGGGACAGGGGCCTATGGCTACACCTTC.

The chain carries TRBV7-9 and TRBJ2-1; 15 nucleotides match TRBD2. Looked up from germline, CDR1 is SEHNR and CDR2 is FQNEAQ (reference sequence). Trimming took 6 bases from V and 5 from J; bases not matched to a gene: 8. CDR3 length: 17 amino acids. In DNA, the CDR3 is TGTGCCAGCAGGGGATCGGGACTAGCGGGGGGTGACAATGAGCAGTTCTTC. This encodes CASRGSGLAGGDNEQFF.

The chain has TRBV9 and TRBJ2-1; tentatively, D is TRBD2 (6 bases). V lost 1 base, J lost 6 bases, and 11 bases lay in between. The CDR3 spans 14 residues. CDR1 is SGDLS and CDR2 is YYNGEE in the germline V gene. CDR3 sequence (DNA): TGTGCCAGCAGCGTACGGGGGACCCCCAATGAGCAGTTCTTC. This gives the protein CASSVRGTPNEQFF.

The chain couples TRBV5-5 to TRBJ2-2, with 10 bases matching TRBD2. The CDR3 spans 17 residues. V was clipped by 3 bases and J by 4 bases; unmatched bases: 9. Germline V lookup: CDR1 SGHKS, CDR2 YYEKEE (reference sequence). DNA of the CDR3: TGTGCCAGCAGCTGGAAAGGACTAGCGGATAGCACCGGGGAGCTGTTTTTT. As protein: CASSWKGLADSTGELFF.

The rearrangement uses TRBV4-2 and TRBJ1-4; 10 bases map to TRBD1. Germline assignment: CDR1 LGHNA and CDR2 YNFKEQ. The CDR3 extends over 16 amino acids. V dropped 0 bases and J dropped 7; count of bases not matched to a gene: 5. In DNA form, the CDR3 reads TGTGCCAGCAGCCAAGATCAGGACAGGGGGAGTGAAAAACTGTTTTTT. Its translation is CASSQDQDRGSEKLFF.

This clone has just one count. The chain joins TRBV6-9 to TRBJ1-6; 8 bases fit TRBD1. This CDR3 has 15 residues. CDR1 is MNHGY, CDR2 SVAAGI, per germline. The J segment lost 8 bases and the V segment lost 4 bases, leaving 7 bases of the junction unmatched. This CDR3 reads CASSLMGQAYSPLHF. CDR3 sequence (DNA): TGTGCCAGCAGTTTAATGGGACAGGCCTATTCACCCCTCCACTTT.

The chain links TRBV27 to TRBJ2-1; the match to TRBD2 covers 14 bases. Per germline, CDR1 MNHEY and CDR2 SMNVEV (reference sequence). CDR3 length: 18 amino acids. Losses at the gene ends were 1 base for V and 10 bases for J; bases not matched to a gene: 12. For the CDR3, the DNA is TGTGCCAGCAGTTTATTTTTTCCCGGGACTAGCGGGAGCGGCGAGCAGTTCTTC. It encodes CASSLFFPGTSGSGEQFF.

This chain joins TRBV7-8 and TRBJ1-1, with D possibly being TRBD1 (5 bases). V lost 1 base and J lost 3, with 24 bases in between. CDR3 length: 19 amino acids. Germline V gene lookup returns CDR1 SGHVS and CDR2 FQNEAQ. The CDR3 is CASSLGIMGSWGRHTEAFF. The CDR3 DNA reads TGTGCCAGCAGCTTAGGGATTATGGGGTCATGGGGCCGCCACACTGAAGCTTTCTTT.

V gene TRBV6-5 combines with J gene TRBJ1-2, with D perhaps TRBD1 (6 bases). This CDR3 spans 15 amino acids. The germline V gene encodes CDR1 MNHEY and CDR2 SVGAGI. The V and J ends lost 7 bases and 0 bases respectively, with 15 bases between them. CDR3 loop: CASMRGGDTNYGYTF. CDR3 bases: TGTGCCAGCATGAGGGGGGGGGACACTAACTATGGCTACACCTTC.

CDR3 protein: CASSFLDRGSYEQYF. CDR3 in DNA: TGTGCCAGCAGTTTCCTTGACAGGGGAAGCTACGAGCAGTACTTC. The V gene is TRBV6-2 or TRBV6-3, the J gene TRBJ2-7; TRBD1 matches at 8 bases. This CDR3 contains 15 residues. Germline values: CDR1 MNHEY, CDR2 SVGEGT. With V trimmed by 4 bases and J by 3 bases, 8 bases remained unmatched.

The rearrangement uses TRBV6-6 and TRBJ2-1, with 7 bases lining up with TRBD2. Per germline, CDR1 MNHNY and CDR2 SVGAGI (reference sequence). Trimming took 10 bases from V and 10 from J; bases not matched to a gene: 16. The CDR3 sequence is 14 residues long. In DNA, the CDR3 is TGTGCCACCACAGCGGCGGGTCTGGGGGGGGAGCAGTTCTTC. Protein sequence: CATTAAGLGGEQFF.

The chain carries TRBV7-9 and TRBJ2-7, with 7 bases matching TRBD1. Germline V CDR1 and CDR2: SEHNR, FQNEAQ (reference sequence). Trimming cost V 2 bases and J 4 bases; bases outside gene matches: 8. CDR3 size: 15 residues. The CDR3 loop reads CASSLIQGISYEQYF. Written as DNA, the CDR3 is TGTGCCAGCAGCTTAATACAGGGGATTTCATACGAGCAGTACTTC.